This TCR delta chain was captured in a study of γδ T cells in repeated Plasmodium falciparum infection. Study-level information: Over about 610 days, donors received four mosquito-bite P. falciparum NF54 infections.

TCRdb reanalysed the multiplex PCR reads via CATT. Here the sample spans 45,000 to 60,000 delta-chain clones, about 1.9% being singletons. This clone was recorded at least ten times. TCRdb's entry gives the protein of a much larger clone, which mismatches this DNA's translation at residue 3, likely from a read error; the protein reported here is translated from the DNA. Flow sorting of PBMC yielded separate Vgamma9/Vdelta2+ and Vdelta2-negative gammadelta T cell populations for bulk repertoire analysis. The CDR3 is made up of 21 amino acids. Germline loops: CDR1 GEAIGNYY, CDR2 EKD. The sample was gamma-delta T cells from blood. The receptor was isolated from a pool of human donors (malaria-infected and uninfected, not separated). The rearrangement uses TRDV2 and TRDJ1; 8 bases match TRDD3. The J gene was missing in TCRdb and was found by matching the end of the DNA to germline. CDR3 sequence: CARDTGEIYWGPTGGSDKLIF. The CDR3 region has the DNA TGTGCCCGTGACACCGGAGAGATCTACTGGGGGCCTACGGGGGGTTCCGATAAACTCATCTTT.